The subject of this entry is one T cell receptor (beta chain). The antigen it recognizes is unknown. No base qualities exist here, and no much larger clone lies one base off it. The source of the sample is a study of cytomegalovirus exposure and HLA in healthy donors (dated by TCRdb to 2017 to 2019). Concerning the study at large: An earlier analysis of some 600 of the donors reported 276 Gb of sequence data and 95 million to 120 million unique TCR beta sequences obtained from about 179 million T cells. An early release covering roughly 580 HLA-typed donors comprised 300 to 350 gigabases of sequencing data and around 80 million unique TCR sequences. Among the roughly 400 genotyped donors, around 79% belonged to the genetic ancestry cluster associated with self-reported Caucasian donors. The study was designed to test whether signatures of past pathogen exposure could be identified by cataloging public T cell receptors. Using immunosequencing, the study profiled T cell repertoires from about 620 subjects and related those repertoires to cytomegalovirus serostatus. In addition to the first cohort of 666 subjects, a separate validation cohort of around 110 different subjects was used. To predict cytomegalovirus infection status, the study brought together high-throughput TCR immunosequencing, statistical association of individual TCRs with disease status, and machine learning. A later analysis re-analyzed previously published TCR beta repertoires from 550 to 700 donors and added high-resolution HLA genotyping to study TCR occurrence patterns. The later analysis used no new phenotypic data to find candidate immune exposures, relying instead on TCR beta sequences and their occurrence across donors. To decide whether each TCR beta V gene segment behaved as functional or pseudogenic, an earlier analysis of approximately 620 of the donors relied on high-throughput TCR beta sequencing. Donor age, sex, ethnicity and CMV serostatus were compiled together with the repertoire data. A later genetic analysis took genome-wide SNP genotypes for about 55% of the roughly 670 donors and used that subset as a discovery cohort. All discovery cohort repertoires had been generated on a single sequencing platform. Class I and class II HLA loci were covered by the typing at four-digit resolution. Typing coverage differed by locus: A, B, C, DRB1 and DQB1 were typed in roughly 620-640 donors, DQA1 in 522, DPA1 in nearly 610, and DPB1 in about 450. Four to six DR-DQ haplotypes were handled as single units for association and clustering, since linkage in the cohort was strong. Across 398 genotyped donors of the cohort, an average of approximately 240,000 unique TCR beta nucleotide sequences per donor were sequenced, and 15% to 20% of those sequences were non-productive. Overall study results and their limits: A later analysis found that most CMV-associated TCR beta chains appeared HLA-restricted, with HLA associations seemingly driven largely by CMV exposure. A later analysis reported that several top co-occurrence clusters appeared linked to parvovirus B19, influenza, CMV and Epstein-Barr virus. A later analysis found that HLA-associated TCR beta chains were more clonally expanded and had lower generation probabilities than equally common non-associated chains. In vitro tests confirmed that three of the cytomegalovirus-associated TCR beta chains recognize cytomegalovirus antigens. In a later genetic analysis, a missense DCLRE1C variant was associated with V-gene and J-gene trimming of TCR beta chains, and the association was replicated in an independent cohort. A further reported finding was that TCR beta sequences accurately predicted the HLA-A and HLA-B alleles for most subjects in the first cohort. In an earlier analysis of around 600 of the donors, most TCR beta V segments appeared in productive rearrangements about 90% or about 30% of the time, broadly matching IMGT annotations. The earlier analysis of 450 to 700 of the donors excluded roughly 17 rarely observed V segments, including chromosome 9 orphons, because counts were too low. The authors suggested that the approach could potentially be extended to other disease states and immunological phenotypes. The cohort was sequenced for TCR beta chains only, and without alpha or paired-chain data the features that could be detected were limited. The only immune exposure information available for the cohort was CMV serostatus. In a later analysis, TCR association rates were found to vary across HLA loci, with the most associated TCRs seen for DRB1 alleles and the fewest for HLA-C alleles. Roughly uniform sequencing depth across donors was assumed in presence/absence analyses, although this assumption may not hold. The sequencing pipeline was judged likely to have produced a cluster of highly shared sequence variants as a technical artifact. Because the 87-base-pair reads could not distinguish some IMGT-functional V segments, including TRBV6-2 and TRBV6-3, those segments were excluded. In both the original and validation cohorts, the classifier was reported to diagnose cytomegalovirus status with high specificity and sensitivity. In a later genetic analysis, fewer N-insertions in productive TCRs were reported among donors in an Asian-associated ancestry cluster than the 666-donor mean. Linkage disequilibrium might explain the correlated functional status among segregating V segments, but an unknown experimental factor could not be ruled out. In the study, about 150 TCR beta chains were listed as associated with cytomegalovirus. When HLA alleles, especially DR and DQ, strongly co-occurred, attributing TCR associations to individual alleles was difficult. Because some donors lacked HLA typing at each locus, the association tests relied only on the typed subset. At a false discovery rate of 0.05, a later analysis linked 16,951 TCR beta sequences to specific HLA alleles. While some public TCRs were present in many individuals, most TCR sequences turned up only very rarely across donors.

The cohort consisted of approximately 690 healthy bone marrow donors. Cohort members were all nominally healthy when sampled, although unrecorded immune exposures were likely present. The donor was CMV seronegative and was included in the group of a few hundred seronegative cohort members. A peripheral blood sample was collected from each donor, and TCR beta sequencing was performed on peripheral blood mononuclear cells. Genomic DNA extraction from the blood cell samples was performed with the Qiagen DNeasy Blood Extraction Kit. Including cysteine and phenylalanine, the CDR3 has 16 amino acids. The kept DNA is CDR3 alone, 48 bases in frame from the first base. Looking up the germline V gene (reference sequence) yields CDR1 MNHEY and CDR2 SMNVEV. The V end gives up 7 bases and the J end 5 bases, leaving 14 bases in the junction not matched to a gene. Libraries were built with the immunoSEQ multiplex PCR assay. For the multiplex PCR, a mixture combining 60 forward primers for TCR Vbeta segments and 13 reverse primers for TCR Jbeta segments was used. Amplification of the CDR3 region of rearranged TCR beta genes was performed with a multiplex PCR assay on genomic DNA. The amplified TCR beta libraries were sequenced on the Illumina HiSeq System as 87-base-pair reads. On the study's bioinformatics: A later analysis tallied 75 million to 95 million unique TCR beta chains across the 640 or so repertoires, and around 12 million of those chains were shared by two or more donors. A nearest-neighbor algorithm error-corrected the raw reads and collapsed the reads into unique sequences, merging closely related sequences to remove PCR and sequencing errors. V, D and J gene segments were assigned by aligning CDR3 sequences to IMGT reference sequences. For a sequence to be retained, at least a six-nucleotide match to both a V gene segment and a J gene segment was required. Rearrangements were called productive when the CDR3 lacked stop codons and stayed in frame with V and J; all others were non-productive. Following IMGT convention, CDR3 was defined as the stretch from the second conserved V-encoded cysteine to the conserved J-encoded phenylalanine. In an earlier analysis of more than 550 of the donors, sequences lacking an unambiguous match to a single V gene segment were excluded. In an earlier analysis of around 590 of the donors, a V segment was called functional when productive rearrangements were above 56.7%, and segregating when the standard deviation between donors exceeded 5%. A statistical classification framework was developed to diagnose cytomegalovirus status using the catalog of TCR beta chain sequences. In a later analysis, TCR nucleotide sequences were compared against IMGT/GENE-DB human TR gene sequences so that V and J genes could be assigned. The TCRdist pipeline was used in a later analysis to assign CDR3 sequences and most-parsimonious VDJ recombination scenarios. In a later analysis, every TCR beta chain was defined by the combination of its CDR3 amino acid sequence and its V-gene family, and reads without a unique V-gene family were dropped. A later analysis removed roughly 590 highly shared, low-generation-probability nucleotide sequences to deal with suspected cross-contamination and a sequencing artifact. A later analysis calculated a clonal expansion index for each public chain from normalized within-repertoire ranks of inferred template counts. In a later analysis, generation probabilities were computed using a VDJ recombination model fitted to out-of-frame rearrangements, and the results were checked against IGoR. In a later analysis, hypergeometric tests were used to score TCR-TCR, TCR-HLA and TCR-CMV co-occurrence, with a repertoire-size bias correction applied to TCR pairs. False discovery rates were estimated in a later analysis by permuting HLA or CMV assignments 20 times. In a later analysis, co-occurring TCRs were grouped with DBSCAN, and TCRdist sequence similarity was added when clustering was performed within HLA-allele-positive subsets. Co-occurrence clustering excluded repertoires with fewer than 30,000 or more than 120,000 public chains, plus five with anomalous nucleotide sharing. The clones in this table, taken by TCRdb from immuneACCESS, are in-frame only. Not every clone is retained; where verified, under half of the shortfall comes from an unresolved V gene, and the cause of the rest is unknown. The V and J calls and the clone size are those of that table, but D and trimming were determined from the DNA. The sample table records about 270,000 clones; around 66% of these occur just once. The ten largest clonotypes hold approximately 2.3% of the sample.

The TCR sequence derives from a female donor in good health and CMV-seronegative. The sequencing input was PBMCs. This receptor chain uses TRBV27 and TRBJ2-3, with 8 central nucleotides matching TRBD2. CDR3 reads: CASKTRFAGGIDTQYF. The bases read TGTGCCAGCAAGACCCGATTCGCGGGAGGTATAGATACGCAGTATTTT.